Listed below are T cell receptor beta chains from one sample, sequenced in a study of T cells in localized non-small cell lung cancer. The data were produced by immunoSEQ multiplex PCR, yet TCRdb's version contains in-frame clones alone and is incomplete. In the table there are roughly 86,000 clones, approximately 84% of which are singletons. Sample: peripheral blood, taken before any cancer treatment. The origin of the receptors is a man aged 35 to 70 with stage I lung adenocarcinoma. Each CDR3 is given with its conserved first and last residue. A D gene is named only where the DNA matches it firmly. The listing skips clone size in some rows; elsewhere it reads once, few, many or a size class.

j_gene: TRBJ1-4
d_gene: .
len: 15
abundance: .
v_gene: TRBV5-1
CDR3aa: CASSFKLGQGEKLFF
CDR3nt: TGCGCCAGCAGCTTCAAACTTGGCCAGGGGGAAAAACTGTTTTTT

j_gene: TRBJ2-1
d_gene: .
len: 15
abundance: .
v_gene: TRBV2
CDR3aa: CASSFQGLSYNEQFF
CDR3nt: TGTGCCAGCAGCTTTCAAGGGTTATCCTACAATGAGCAGTTCTTC

j_gene: TRBJ1-5
d_gene: .
len: 16
abundance: few
v_gene: TRBV11-2
CDR3aa: CASSLGQAGGNQPQHF
CDR3nt: TGTGCCAGCAGCTTAGGGCAGGCAGGCGGCAATCAGCCCCAGCATTTT

j_gene: TRBJ1-1
d_gene: TRBD1
len: 14
abundance: .
v_gene: TRBV10-3
CDR3aa: CATSHRGERTEAFF
CDR3nt: TGTGCCACCTCACACAGGGGTGAGCGAACTGAAGCTTTCTTT

j_gene: TRBJ2-3
d_gene: .
len: 15
abundance: .
v_gene: TRBV18
CDR3aa: CASSPTHGTTDTQYF
CDR3nt: TGTGCCAGCTCCCCAACCCATGGGACAACAGATACGCAGTATTTT

j_gene: TRBJ2-3
d_gene: TRBD2
len: 14
abundance: .
v_gene: TRBV5-1
CDR3aa: CASSLAAGVDTQYF
CDR3nt: TGCGCCAGCAGCTTGGCAGCGGGGGTAGATACGCAGTATTTT

j_gene: TRBJ1-2
d_gene: TRBD1
len: 15
abundance: few
v_gene: TRBV5-1
CDR3aa: CASSPTDRGRGGYTF
CDR3nt: TGCGCCAGCAGCCCAACGGACAGGGGAAGGGGTGGCTACACCTTC

j_gene: TRBJ2-5
d_gene: .
len: 15
abundance: .
v_gene: TRBV2
CDR3aa: CARQGSGGYQETQYF
CDR3nt: TGTGCCAGACAGGGATCCGGGGGCTATCAAGAGACCCAGTACTTC

j_gene: TRBJ2-6
d_gene: .
len: 11
abundance: .
v_gene: TRBV19
CDR3aa: CASSTPYVLTF
CDR3nt: TGTGCCAGTAGTACCCCCTATGTCCTGACTTTC

j_gene: TRBJ2-5
d_gene: .
len: 14
abundance: .
v_gene: TRBV6-6
CDR3aa: CASSFTGRGETQYF
CDR3nt: TGTGCCAGCAGTTTCACAGGGAGGGGCGAGACCCAGTACTTC

j_gene: TRBJ1-2
d_gene: .
len: 14
abundance: .
v_gene: TRBV6-5
CDR3aa: CASSLSNRNYGYTF
CDR3nt: TGTGCCAGCAGTTTGAGCAATAGAAACTATGGCTACACCTTC

j_gene: TRBJ1-4
d_gene: .
len: 15
abundance: .
v_gene: TRBV19
CDR3aa: CASSISIRGDEKLFF
CDR3nt: TGTGCCAGTAGTATATCCATCCGCGGGGATGAAAAACTGTTTTTT

j_gene: TRBJ2-3
d_gene: .
len: 14
abundance: .
v_gene: TRBV10-1
CDR3aa: CASSDNLGTDTQYF
CDR3nt: TGCGCCAGCAGCGATAATCTAGGCACAGATACGCAGTATTTT

j_gene: TRBJ2-1
d_gene: .
len: 15
abundance: .
v_gene: TRBV5-4
CDR3aa: CASSLRSVSYNEQFF
CDR3nt: TGTGCCAGCAGCTTACGTAGCGTCTCCTACAATGAGCAGTTCTTC

j_gene: TRBJ2-3
d_gene: .
len: 15
abundance: .
v_gene: TRBV11-2
CDR3aa: CASSLARGSTDTQYF
CDR3nt: TGTGCCAGCAGCTTAGCGAGGGGCAGCACAGATACGCAGTATTTT

j_gene: TRBJ1-2
d_gene: .
len: 19
abundance: .
v_gene: TRBV9
CDR3aa: CASSPTGAGPQIPYYGYTF
CDR3nt: TGTGCCAGCAGCCCCACCGGGGCAGGGCCCCAAATACCCTACTATGGCTACACCTTC

j_gene: TRBJ2-7
d_gene: .
len: 15
abundance: few
v_gene: TRBV5-4
CDR3aa: CASSSRRGRGYEQYF
CDR3nt: TGTGCCAGCAGTTCCAGAAGGGGGAGGGGCTACGAGCAGTACTTC

j_gene: TRBJ2-7
d_gene: .
len: 10
abundance: few
v_gene: TRBV13
CDR3aa: CASTKREQYF
CDR3nt: TGTGCCAGCACGAAGCGAGAGCAGTACTTC

j_gene: TRBJ2-3
d_gene: .
len: 12
abundance: .
v_gene: TRBV14
CDR3aa: CASSQRKDTQYF
CDR3nt: TGTGCCAGCAGCCAAAGGAAAGATACGCAGTATTTT

j_gene: TRBJ2-1
d_gene: TRBD2
len: 19
abundance: .
v_gene: TRBV9
CDR3aa: CASSVAGLAVSEYYNEQFF
CDR3nt: TGTGCCAGCAGCGTAGCTGGACTAGCGGTTTCCGAATACTACAATGAGCAGTTCTTC

j_gene: TRBJ2-5
d_gene: .
len: 13
abundance: .
v_gene: TRBV28
CDR3aa: CASLKPGGETQYF
CDR3nt: TGTGCCAGCCTTAAGCCCGGGGGAGAGACCCAGTACTTC

j_gene: TRBJ1-5
d_gene: .
len: 15
abundance: once
v_gene: TRBV2
CDR3aa: CASSDRLLSNQPQHF
CDR3nt: TGTGCCAGCAGCGACAGGTTACTCAGCAATCAGCCCCAGCATTTT

j_gene: TRBJ2-1
d_gene: .
len: 14
abundance: once
v_gene: TRBV18
CDR3aa: CASSPPSAGNEQFF
CDR3nt: TGTGCCAGCTCACCACCCTCTGCGGGCAATGAGCAGTTCTTC

j_gene: TRBJ1-5
d_gene: TRBD1
len: 14
abundance: .
v_gene: TRBV6-5
CDR3aa: CASSSDREGQPQHF
CDR3nt: TGTGCCAGCAGCTCTGACAGGGAGGGCCAGCCCCAGCATTTT

j_gene: TRBJ1-2
d_gene: TRBD1
len: 15
abundance: .
v_gene: TRBV5-5
CDR3aa: CASSLLATDRGVHTF
CDR3nt: TGTGCCAGCAGCTTGTTGGCTACGGACAGGGGAGTTCACACCTTC

j_gene: TRBJ2-5
d_gene: .
len: 13
abundance: .
v_gene: TRBV10-2
CDR3aa: CASSRGQQETQYF
CDR3nt: TGCGCCAGCAGTAGAGGTCAACAAGAGACCCAGTACTTC

j_gene: TRBJ1-1
d_gene: .
len: 11
abundance: .
v_gene: TRBV5-8
CDR3aa: CASSIVTEAFF
CDR3nt: TGTGCCAGCAGCATCGTAACTGAAGCTTTCTTT

j_gene: TRBJ2-5
d_gene: TRBD1
len: 14
abundance: .
v_gene: TRBV25-1
CDR3aa: CASSAPGGAETQYF
CDR3nt: TGTGCCAGCAGTGCCCCAGGGGGCGCGGAGACCCAGTACTTC

j_gene: TRBJ2-3
d_gene: .
len: 15
abundance: .
v_gene: TRBV9
CDR3aa: CASSDSGYHTDTQYF
CDR3nt: TGTGCCAGCAGCGACAGCGGGTACCACACAGATACGCAGTATTTT

j_gene: TRBJ1-2
d_gene: TRBD1
len: 13
abundance: .
v_gene: TRBV7-3
CDR3aa: CATERARGEGYTF
CDR3nt: TGTGCCACCGAAAGGGCCAGGGGGGAAGGCTACACCTTC

j_gene: TRBJ2-1
d_gene: TRBD2
len: 16
abundance: .
v_gene: TRBV4-1
CDR3aa: CASSQGWGAGGSEQFF
CDR3nt: TGCGCCAGCAGCCAAGGGTGGGGAGCGGGAGGATCTGAGCAGTTCTTC

j_gene: TRBJ1-3
d_gene: .
len: 15
abundance: .
v_gene: TRBV5-5
CDR3aa: CASSLGGSSGNTIYF
CDR3nt: TGTGCCAGCAGCTTGGGGGGGTCCTCTGGAAACACCATATATTTT

j_gene: TRBJ2-5
d_gene: .
len: 13
abundance: once
v_gene: TRBV5-1
CDR3aa: CASSFWEEETQYF
CDR3nt: TGCGCCAGCAGCTTCTGGGAGGAAGAGACCCAGTACTTC

j_gene: TRBJ1-5
d_gene: .
len: 14
abundance: .
v_gene: TRBV6-6
CDR3aa: CASSYSGNNQPQHF
CDR3nt: TGTGCCAGCAGTTACTCCGGGAACAATCAGCCCCAGCATTTT